This T cell receptor (beta chain) emerged from a study of OX40 agonist ivuxolimab in advanced cancers. TCRdb's table, derived via immunoSEQ multiplex PCR, lists solely in-frame clones and lacks some. The sample consists of approximately 70,000 clones, roughly 84% of them appearing once. The sequenced sample was CD4+ or CD8+ T cells sorted from blood, obtained in a trial of the OX40 agonist ivuxolimab. This clonotype was obtained from an adult with an advanced solid tumor such as melanoma, head and neck, liver or kidney cancer.

The CDR3 is CASTQRGTSGNEQFF. As DNA, the CDR3 is TGTGCCAGCACTCAAAGGGGGACTAGCGGCAATGAGCAGTTCTTC. The V call is TRBV6-6, the J call TRBJ2-1; TRBD2 aligns across 11 bases. This CDR3 contains 15 residues. J gave up 6 bases and V 7 bases, and 8 bases lay outside the gene matches. Germline CDR1 reads MNHNY; CDR2 reads SVGAGI (reference sequence).